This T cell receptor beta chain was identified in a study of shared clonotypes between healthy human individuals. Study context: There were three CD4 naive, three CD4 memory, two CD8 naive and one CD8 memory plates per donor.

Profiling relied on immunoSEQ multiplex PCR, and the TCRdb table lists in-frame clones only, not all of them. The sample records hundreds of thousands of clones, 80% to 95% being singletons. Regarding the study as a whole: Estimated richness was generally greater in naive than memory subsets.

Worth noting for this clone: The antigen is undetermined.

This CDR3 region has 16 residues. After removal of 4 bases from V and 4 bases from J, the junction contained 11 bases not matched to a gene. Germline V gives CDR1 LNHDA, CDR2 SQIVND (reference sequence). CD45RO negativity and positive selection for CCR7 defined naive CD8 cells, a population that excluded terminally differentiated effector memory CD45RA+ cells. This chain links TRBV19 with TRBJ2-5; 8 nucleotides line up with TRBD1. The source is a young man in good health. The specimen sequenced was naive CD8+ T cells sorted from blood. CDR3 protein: CASSTTNRGVGETQYF. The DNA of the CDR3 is TGTGCCAGTAGTACAACCAACAGGGGGGTCGGAGAGACCCAGTACTTC.